These 25 T cell receptor beta chains were all obtained from the same sample, sequenced in a study of T cells in Graves' hyperthyroidism and ophthalmopathy. RNA transcripts served as the template for amplifying TCR beta CDR3 regions. In the first-round RT-PCR of the TCR CDR3, the HTBI primer set was used. TCRdb reprocessed the multiplex PCR reads with MiXCR, giving one entry per CDR3 protein. The sample yields hundreds of thousands of distinct CDR3 sequences, around 15% seen once. The sample consisted of blood. Receptor source: a man aged 18 to 30 with Graves' ophthalmopathy.

This clonotype appeared a single time. A read error is possible here, since a much larger clone lies one base away. V and J are TRBV7-6 and TRBJ2-3, with 7 bases aligning to TRBD1. The V gene end was trimmed by 5 bases and the J gene end by 4 bases; junction bases not matched to a gene: 9. The length of the CDR3 is 15 residues. The germline gives CDR1 SGHVS, CDR2 FNYEAQ. The CDR3 DNA follows: TGTGCCAGCAGCCGAGACAGGGTGGGGGCAGATACGCAGTATTTT. It is translated as CASSRDRVGADTQYF.

This clonotype was seen a handful of times. The gene calls are TRBV24-1 and TRBJ2-3, with TRBD1 matching over 10 bases. The CDR3 length is 17 residues. V gave up 5 bases and J gave up 3 bases; unmatched junction bases: 10. Germline-derived CDR1 and CDR2 are KGHDR and SFDVKD. CDR3 in amino acids: CATSVRDRGFRTDTQYF. The CDR3 DNA sequence: TGTGCCACCAGTGTAAGGGACAGGGGATTCAGAACAGATACGCAGTATTTT.

This clonotype showed up many times. The chain is built from TRBV7-9 and TRBJ2-6; 8 bases are a match to TRBD1. J was trimmed by 4 bases and V by 5 bases; bases with no gene match: 7. Germline V gene data show CDR1 as SEHNR and CDR2 as FQNEAQ (reference sequence). The CDR3 is 16 residues long. The CDR3 is CASSEYQGAGANVLTF. The CDR3 DNA is TGTGCCAGCAGCGAATATCAGGGGGCCGGGGCCAACGTCCTGACTTTC.

The table lists this clonotype with many counts. This sequence joins TRBV4-1 and TRBJ2-3; D remains ambiguous. V was pared by 5 bases and J by 5 bases, with 8 bases between. CDR1 MGHRA and CDR2 YSYEKL come from the germline V gene. The CDR3 is 12 amino acids. The CDR3 DNA reads as TGCGCCAGCAGCTTAGGGCAAGATACGCAGTATTTT. Translated, it gives CASSLGQDTQYF.

This clonotype has a handful of counts. The J gene is TRBJ2-7, the V gene TRBV7-9; D not resolved. Trimming removed 5 bases from V and 2 bases from J, with 10 bases in between. CDR3 length equals 13 residues. Per the germline V gene, CDR1 is SEHNR and CDR2 is FQNEAQ (reference sequence). CDR3 coding DNA: TGTGCCAGCAGCGAGGCGACCGCCTACGAGCAGTACTTC. This gives the protein CASSEATAYEQYF. The full variable domain, in which reference TRBV7-9 and TRBJ2-7 provide the parts outside the CDR3, is DTGVSQNPRHKITKRGQNVTFRCDPISEHNRLYWYRQTLGQGPEFLTYFQNEAQLEKSRLLSDRFSAERPKGSFSTLEIQRTEQGDSAMYLCASSEATAYEQYFGPGTRLTVT.

This clonotype was seen ten or more times. The chain couples TRBV7-6 to TRBJ1-5, with D unresolved. Germline assignment: CDR1 SGHVS and CDR2 FNYEAQ. The CDR3 runs to 15 residues. V lost 0 bases to trimming and J lost 2 bases, with 8 bases between them. This chain's CDR3 is CASSLAPMGNQPQHF. CDR3 in DNA: TGTGCCAGCAGCTTAGCACCCATGGGCAATCAGCCCCAGCATTTT. The variable domain in full, completed from reference TRBV7-6 and TRBJ1-5, reads GAGVSQSPRYKVTKRGQDVALRCDPISGHVSLYWYRQALGQGPEFLTYFNYEAQQDKSGLPNDRFSAERPEGSISTLTIQRTEQRDSAMYRCASSLAPMGNQPQHFGDGTRLSIL.

This clonotype was found a few times. The chain is built from TRBV15 and TRBJ1-4, with 9 bases aligning to TRBD1. Per germline, CDR1 LNHNV and CDR2 YYDKDF (reference sequence). The CDR3 contains 16 residues. Trimming took 5 bases from V and 6 from J; bases not matched to a gene: 10. This CDR3 is CATSRRGTGTHEKLFF. The CDR3, as DNA: TGTGCCACCAGCCGAAGGGGGACAGGGACCCATGAAAAACTGTTTTTT.

This clonotype has at least ten counts. This chain joins TRBV11-3 and TRBJ2-5, with a weak D call TRBD2 (6 bases). Per germline, CDR1 SGHNT and CDR2 YENEEA. The CDR3 extends over 13 amino acids. The V and J ends lost 1 base and 5 bases respectively, with 8 bases between them. CDR3: CASSLGTKETQYF. DNA for the CDR3: TGTGCCAGCAGCTTAGGGACTAAGGAGACCCAGTACTTC.

This clonotype was recorded many times. V gene TRBV30 combines with J gene TRBJ2-3; 7 positions match TRBD2. This CDR3 region has 13 residues. Germline CDR1 and CDR2: GTSNPN and SVGIG (reference sequence). V shed 4 bases, J shed 4 bases, and the junction held 5 bases outside the gene matches. The CDR3 loop is CAWMVSGPDTQYF. In DNA form, the CDR3 reads TGTGCCTGGATGGTTAGCGGGCCAGATACGCAGTATTTT.

The chain recombines TRBV27 with TRBJ2-5, with TRBD2 identical over 10 bases. With 6 bases clipped from V and 2 bases from J, the junction kept 9 bases outside the gene matches. CDR3 length: 16 amino acids. The germline CDR1 and CDR2 sequences are MNHEY and SMNVEV (reference sequence). The CDR3 is CASRSTSGVQQETQYF. In DNA, the CDR3 is TGTGCCAGCAGGTCAACTAGCGGGGTGCAACAAGAGACCCAGTACTTC.

The J gene is TRBJ1-2, the V gene TRBV20-1, with D perhaps matching TRBD1 (5 bases). The germline CDR1 and CDR2 sequences are DFQATT and SNEGSKA (reference sequence). There are 15 residues in the CDR3. Deletions cut 0 bases from V and 3 bases from J, with 14 bases between. Here the CDR3 reads CSARDGVREHYGYTF. CDR3 DNA sequence: TGCAGTGCTAGAGATGGAGTCAGGGAACACTATGGCTACACCTTC.

This clonotype was counted only a few times. The chain recombines TRBV5-6 with TRBJ1-1, with unresolved D. CDR3 length: 14 amino acids. Between the trimmed V and J ends, which lost 3 bases and 4 bases, there was a span of 13 bases. The germline CDR1 and CDR2 sequences are SGHDT and YYEEEE. The CDR3 here is CASSSETMVTEAFF. The DNA for the CDR3 is TGTGCCAGCAGCTCTGAGACGATGGTCACTGAAGCTTTCTTT.

The chain links TRBV18 to TRBJ2-6; perhaps D is TRBD1 or TRBD2 (5 bases each). Germline CDR1 KGHSH, CDR2 LQKENI. The V end lost 3 bases, the J end lost 4 bases, and 16 bases lay between the germline ends. The CDR3 runs 17 residues. CDR3 protein: CASSPGVGSSGANVLTF. The DNA of the CDR3 is TGTGCCAGCTCACCGGGGGTAGGATCTTCCGGGGCCAACGTCCTGACTTTC.

The V and J genes are TRBV12-3 or TRBV12-4 and TRBJ2-3; 8 positions match TRBD2. With V trimmed by 6 bases and J by 4 bases, 9 bases remained unmatched. This CDR3 is 15 amino acids long. Here the CDR3 DNA reads TGTGCCAGCAGATTTCTCACGGGAGGGGCAGATACGCAGTATTTT. Protein product: CASRFLTGGADTQYF.

With regard to this clonotype: This sequence may be a read error, since a much larger clone differs from it by one base. The chain combines TRBV6-1 with TRBJ2-1; 10 nucleotides match TRBD1. With 10 bases clipped from V and 6 bases from J, the junction kept 12 bases outside the gene matches. Germline V gives CDR1 MNHNS, CDR2 SASEGT. The CDR3 extends over 15 amino acids. The CDR3 spells CAKGVGTGAPNEQFF. CDR3 in DNA: TGTGCCAAAGGCGTAGGGACAGGGGCTCCCAATGAGCAGTTCTTC.

This clonotype was seen repeatedly, ten times or more. The chain employs TRBV4-1 and TRBJ1-1; D uncertain. Germline CDR1 and CDR2: MGHRA and YSYEKL. V shed 3 bases and J shed 2 bases, with 7 bases lying between them. The CDR3 extends over 13 amino acids. The CDR3 protein is CASSHQPNTEAFF. The CDR3 DNA reads TGCGCCAGCAGCCATCAGCCCAACACTGAAGCTTTCTTT.

The J gene is TRBJ1-5, the V gene TRBV6-2 or TRBV6-3; maybe TRBD1 (5 bases). V was pared by 7 bases and J by 2 bases, with 9 bases between. CDR3 length: 13 residues. Germline lookup yields CDR1 MNHEY and CDR2 SVGEGT. CDR3 coding DNA: TGTGCCAGCATCAGCAGGGGCAATCAGCCCCAGCATTTT. Amino acids: CASISRGNQPQHF.

This chain joins TRBV12-3 or TRBV12-4 and TRBJ1-3; perhaps TRBD1 as D (5 bases). The CDR3 is 13 amino acids. V gave up 6 bases and J gave up 13 bases, with 19 bases separating them. The CDR3 nucleotides read TGTGCCAGCAGCCCCCTCTTCGGGGCAGGGATATATTTT. This translates into CASSPLFGAGIYF.

The table lists this clonotype with many counts. The chain is built from TRBV3-1 and TRBJ2-1; no reliable D call. This CDR3 has 15 amino acids. Germline V gene sequence: CDR1 LGHDT, CDR2 YNNKEL (reference sequence). Trimming took off 0 bases at V and 4 bases at J, with 10 bases between the two ends. CDR3 protein: CASSQDLASYNEQFF. The CDR3 DNA is TGTGCCAGCAGCCAAGATCTGGCCAGTTACAATGAGCAGTTCTTC.

The chain links TRBV6-1 to TRBJ2-2, with D perhaps TRBD1 (6 bases). The CDR3 extends over 15 amino acids. CDR1 and CDR2 from the germline V gene are MNHNS and SASEGT. V gave up 6 bases and J gave up 4 bases, with 15 bases separating them. CDR3 protein: CASSPPGQSTGELFF. The DNA of the CDR3 is TGTGCCAGCAGCCCGCCGGGACAATCCACCGGGGAGCTGTTTTTT.

Details on this clonotype: This may arise from a read error, as a much more abundant clone is one base away. The chain joins TRBV10-3 to TRBJ2-5; tentatively, D is TRBD2 (7 bases). Germline V gives CDR1 ENHRY, CDR2 SYGVKD. This CDR3 is built from 15 residues. Trimming left V 5 bases short and J 1 base short, with 14 bases between. The CDR3 region is CAISKGGGPQETQYF. Written as DNA, the CDR3 is TGTGCCATCAGTAAGGGGGGGGGGCCCCAAGAGACCCAGTACTTC.

Details on this clonotype: A read error is likely, as this CDR3 ends without the conserved phenylalanine or tryptophan. J is TRBJ1-5 and V is TRBV19, with 9 bases fitting TRBD1. Germline V gene lookup returns CDR1 LNHDA and CDR2 SQIVND (reference sequence). This CDR3 is 15 amino acids long. After removal of 7 bases from V and 0 bases from J, the junction contained 4 bases not matched to a gene. CDR3 protein: CASIVDRGSNQPQHL. CDR3 nucleotide sequence: TGTGCCAGTATAGTGGACAGGGGTAGCAATCAGCCCCAGCATTTG.

The chain uses TRBV6-5 and TRBJ1-5, with D possibly TRBD1 on 5 matching bases. Germline CDR1 MNHEY, CDR2 SVGAGI. Trimming took off 4 bases at V and 2 bases at J, with 15 bases between the two ends. The CDR3 is 16 residues long. The chain's CDR3 is CASSWGGYRGNQPQHF. DNA for the CDR3: TGTGCCAGCAGTTGGGGGGGGTATCGGGGCAATCAGCCCCAGCATTTT.

V usage is TRBV5-5 and J usage is TRBJ1-1, with 8 positions matching TRBD1. This CDR3 is 14 amino acids long. Looked up from germline, CDR1 is SGHKS and CDR2 is YYEKEE (reference sequence). Losses at the gene ends were 3 bases for V and 5 bases for J; bases not matched to a gene: 6. CDR3 amino acids: CASSSVQGGTEAFF. The CDR3 nucleotides read TGTGCCAGCAGCTCAGTACAGGGGGGGACTGAAGCTTTCTTT.

To note about this clonotype: A read error may be the cause here, since a much bigger clone is one base away. This sequence joins TRBV30 and TRBJ2-3, with 8 bases matching TRBD2. Germline CDR1 is GTSNPN and CDR2 is SVGIG (reference sequence). The CDR3 contains 17 residues. The CDR3 reads CTGSRGGSGRVADTQYF. The CDR3 DNA follows: TGTACCGGATCCCGAGGGGGAAGCGGGAGAGTGGCAGATACGCAGTATTTT.